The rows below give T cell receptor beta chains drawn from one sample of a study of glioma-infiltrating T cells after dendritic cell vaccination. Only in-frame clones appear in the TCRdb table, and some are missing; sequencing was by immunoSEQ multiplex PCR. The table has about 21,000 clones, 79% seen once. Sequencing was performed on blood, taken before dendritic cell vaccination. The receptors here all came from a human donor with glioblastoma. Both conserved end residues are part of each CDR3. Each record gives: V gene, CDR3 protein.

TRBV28,CASRGQTHTEAFF
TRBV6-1,CASWDRGEGYTF
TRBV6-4,CARRTGRGYEQYF
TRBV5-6,CASSFRALNTEAFF
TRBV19,CASSITYGQGAFF
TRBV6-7,CASSNDWNTEAFF
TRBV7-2,CASSRDREHPATNEKLFF
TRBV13,CASSSQLAGKETQYF
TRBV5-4,CASSPFPLAGSTDTQYF
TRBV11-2,CASSLVLSSGELFF
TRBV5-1,CASSLYPLETQYF
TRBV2,CATSDRAGNTIYF
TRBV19,CAKVIGEDTNTGELFF
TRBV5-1,CASSPGSNRLGNTIYF
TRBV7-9,CASSMGQGVSYEQYF
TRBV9,CASSPQSGTGRMGRGELFF
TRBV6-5,CASRGTGHREQYF
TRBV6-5,CASSYQPGQGAYEQYF
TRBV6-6,CASSLPPDTEAFF
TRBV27,CASSGTGGSGNYGYTF
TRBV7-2,CASSLALAGANEQFF
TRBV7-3,CASSSTGSYNEQFF
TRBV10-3,CAISEDEGQPYQPQHF
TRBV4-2,CASSLRTGGEQYF
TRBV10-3,CAISDRQGQTEAFF
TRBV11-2,CASSLSGWSSLNTEAFF
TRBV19,CASKGSSYEQYF
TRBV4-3,CASSPLAGGSGELFF
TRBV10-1,CASSAGGPSGNTIYF
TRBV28,CASRADSSYEQYF
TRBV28,CASSPSQASYGYTF
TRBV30,CAWSVFSGGETQYF
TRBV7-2,CASRVGLGGGTDTQYF
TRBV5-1,CASSWDLAGYNEQFF
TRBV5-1,CASSSWRETEAFF
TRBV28,CASGGGRGFYGYTF
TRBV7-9,CASSLPLREQYF
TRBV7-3,CASSLSRGADGYTF
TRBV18,CASSPRSGQTSGNTIYF
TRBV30,CANAGNSYEQYF
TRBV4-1,CASSQRGLQDYGYTF
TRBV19,CASSLTGRETQYF
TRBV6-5,CASSPRTDFTDTQYF
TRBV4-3,CASSHLLAPSTDTQYF
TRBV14,CASSQLPTSGSSYNEQFF
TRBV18,CASSPGLVGDTQYF